One and the same sample provided the 2 T cell receptor beta chains below, sequenced in a study of OX40 agonist ivuxolimab in advanced cancers. TCRdb's table, derived via immunoSEQ multiplex PCR, lists solely in-frame clones and lacks some. Of some 25,000 clones in the sample, around four fifths were seen once. Sequencing was performed on CD4+ or CD8+ T cells sorted from blood, taken in a trial of the OX40 agonist ivuxolimab. The receptors originated from an adult with an advanced solid tumor such as melanoma, head and neck, liver or kidney cancer.

The chain employs TRBV27 and TRBJ2-5; 14 nucleotides match TRBD2. CDR3 size: 17 residues. V trimming: 8 bases; J trimming: 4 bases; junction bases outside the gene matches: 12. From germline, CDR1 is MNHEY and CDR2 SMNVEV (reference sequence). CDR3 DNA: TGTGCCAGCGGGAGAGGACTAGCGGGAGGAGTAGGAGAGACCCAGTACTTC. As protein: CASGRGLAGGVGETQYF.

This clone was seen a few times. The rearrangement joins TRBV7-9 to TRBJ1-2; no firm D call. Trimming stripped 5 bases from V and 4 bases from J, with 11 bases between. This CDR3 region has 13 residues. Germline CDR1 is SEHNR and CDR2 is FQNEAQ (reference sequence). CDR3 protein: CASSPDGVYGYTF. The CDR3, as DNA: TGTGCCAGCAGCCCAGACGGGGTCTATGGCTACACCTTC.